This is a list of T cell receptor beta chains from one sample in a study of blood T cell repertoires in COVID-19. The table came from immunoSEQ multiplex PCR; TCRdb's copy has only in-frame clones and leaves some out. The table lists more than 200,000 clones, approximately 86% of them singletons, with approximately 2% in the top ten. The sequencing input was peripheral blood. These receptors all stem from a young man with active or convalescent COVID-19. CDR3s include the opening cysteine and the closing phenylalanine or tryptophan. D genes are given only for firm matches. Size tells how often a clone was seen (once, few, many) or the class of an expanded clone, and some rows leave it out.

V gene,J gene,clone size,CDR3 length,D gene,CDR3 DNA,CDR3 protein
TRBV11-3,TRBJ2-5,.,14,TRBD1,TGTGCCAGCAGCTTAGGGGGACAGCAAGAGACCCAGTACTTC,CASSLGGQQETQYF
TRBV11-3,TRBJ2-1,few,18,TRBD2,TGTGCCAGCAGCTTAGGGACGGATGGCGGGGGGCTAAACAATGAGCAGTTCTTC,CASSLGTDGGGLNNEQFF
TRBV6-5,TRBJ2-7,.,14,TRBD1,TGTGCCAGCACCCGGGACAGGGGTTTCTACGAGCAGTACTTC,CASTRDRGFYEQYF
TRBV10-2,TRBJ2-5,.,12,.,TGCGCCAGCAATCTAGAGCCAGAGACCCAGTACTTC,CASNLEPETQYF
TRBV12-3/TRBV12-4,TRBJ2-7,.,10,.,TGTGGGAGACAGTTTTACGAGCAGTACTTC,CGRQFYEQYF
TRBV5-1,TRBJ2-7,once,17,TRBD1,TGCGCCAGCAGCTTATCCCCCACAGGGGCTCAAGGAAACGAGCAGTACTTC,CASSLSPTGAQGNEQYF
TRBV5-6,TRBJ2-5,.,15,TRBD2,TGTGCCAGCAGCCTCGGACTAGCGGGTATAGAGACCCAGTACTTC,CASSLGLAGIETQYF
TRBV5-1,TRBJ2-7,.,18,TRBD2,TGCGCCAGCAGCTCGCTTGCCTCTAGCGGGGGGCGCTACTACGAGCAGTACTTC,CASSSLASSGGRYYEQYF
TRBV14,TRBJ2-1,.,17,.,TGTGCCAGCAGCCAAGAACTAGGTATGGGCCACTACAATGAGCAGTTCTTC,CASSQELGMGHYNEQFF
TRBV9,TRBJ1-2,.,15,.,TGTGCCAGCAGCGTAGGGAGTTCGGATAACTATGGCTACACCTTC,CASSVGSSDNYGYTF
TRBV6-5,TRBJ1-5,.,14,TRBD1,TGTGCCAGCAGTTATGGGACAGGGCACCAGCCCCAGCATTTT,CASSYGTGHQPQHF
TRBV30,TRBJ2-2,.,15,.,TGTGCCTGTCGACCCAGGGGGGTTAACACCGGGGAGCTGTTTTTT,CACRPRGVNTGELFF
TRBV27,TRBJ2-7,.,14,TRBD1,TGTGCCAGCAGTTTATGGGACAGGGGGGGCGAGCAGTACTTC,CASSLWDRGGEQYF
TRBV7-2,TRBJ2-5,.,17,TRBD2,TGTGCCAGCAGCGGACTAGCGACCCACGACTTACAAGAGACCCAGTACTTC,CASSGLATHDLQETQYF
TRBV6-2/TRBV6-3,TRBJ2-7,.,15,.,TGTGCCAGCAGTTACTCACCGGGGGAGTCCTACGAGCAGTACTTC,CASSYSPGESYEQYF
TRBV18,TRBJ1-5,.,15,TRBD1,TGTGCCAGCTCACGGACGACAGGGGAAAATCAGCCCCAGCATTTT,CASSRTTGENQPQHF
TRBV3-1/TRBV3-2,TRBJ2-7,.,11,TRBD1,TGTGCCAGCAGCCAAGAAGGGGGCCTTGACTTC,CASSQEGGLDF
TRBV6-5,TRBJ2-5,.,14,TRBD2,TGTGAGAGTAGTAGCGGGGGGTACCAAGAGACCCAGTACTTC,CESSSGGYQETQYF
TRBV28,TRBJ2-1,.,15,.,TGTGCCAGCACCTTGATATATGGAGGGTTCAATGAGCAGTTCTTC,CASTLIYGGFNEQFF
TRBV7-9,TRBJ1-4,.,16,.,TGTGCCAGCAGCTTGGGGCACAATACAGCTAATGAAAAACTGTTTTTT,CASSLGHNTANEKLFF
TRBV19,TRBJ1-5,few,12,.,TGTGCCAGTAGTGAAAAGAGTCAGCCCCAGCATTTT,CASSEKSQPQHF
TRBV19,TRBJ2-7,.,15,TRBD1,TGTGCCAGTAGTGACCGGGACAGGGGGCATATCGAGCAGTACTTC,CASSDRDRGHIEQYF
TRBV9,TRBJ2-1,.,17,TRBD1,TGTGCCAGCAGCGGGCCTCCGACAGGGTCAGCCTACAATGAGCAGTTCTTC,CASSGPPTGSAYNEQFF
TRBV9,TRBJ1-6,.,14,.,TGTGCCAGCAGTCTGGGCACAAATAATTCACCCCTCCACTTT,CASSLGTNNSPLHF
TRBV18,TRBJ1-5,.,16,.,TGTGCCAGCTCAATACAAGGGGTAGGATTCAATCAGCCCCAGCATTTT,CASSIQGVGFNQPQHF
TRBV29-1,TRBJ2-7,.,14,TRBD2,TGCAGCTCCGTAGCGGGGGGCATCCCTCTCGAGCAGTACTTC,CSSVAGGIPLEQYF
TRBV29-1,TRBJ2-2,.,15,TRBD2,TGCAGCGTTCCCCTGTGGGGGGGAAACACCGGGGAGCTGTTTTTT,CSVPLWGGNTGELFF
TRBV5-5,TRBJ1-2,once,15,TRBD1,TGTGCCAGCAGCCATCCGGGACAGGGGGTTTATGGCTACACCTTC,CASSHPGQGVYGYTF